This passage covers 7 T cell receptor beta chains from one sample sequenced in a study of graft-versus-host responses after intestinal transplantation. The repertoire was sequenced with immunoSEQ multiplex PCR; TCRdb's copy has only in-frame clones and lacks some. The sample has 12,000 or so clones, about 80% seen once. The sample consisted of PBMCs, taken 494 days after intestinal transplant. The receptors come from a human patient who received an intestinal transplant, so some T cells may come from the graft donor.

The chain combines TRBV6-6 with TRBJ2-7; TRBD2 is a possible D gene (6 bases). V was clipped by 2 bases and J by 5 bases, with 13 bases between them. From germline, CDR1 is MNHNY and CDR2 SVGAGI (reference sequence). CDR3 length equals 14 residues. CDR3 nucleotide sequence: TGTGCCAGCAGTTACCCCGGGAGCCTCAACGAGCAGTACTTC. Its protein is CASSYPGSLNEQYF.

The chain couples TRBV2 to TRBJ2-7; 7 bases map to TRBD1. J gave up 4 bases and V 10 bases, and 13 bases lay outside the gene matches. There are 14 residues in the CDR3. Germline V gene data show CDR1 as SNHLY and CDR2 as FYNNEI. The CDR3 reads CATQEGARRYEQYF. In nucleotides, the CDR3 is TGTGCCACCCAAGAGGGGGCGCGACGATACGAGCAGTACTTC.

J is TRBJ2-7 and V is TRBV6-6; no reliable D call. The V gene lost 4 bases and the J gene lost 4 bases, with 8 bases spanning the gap. There are 12 residues in the CDR3. Germline V gene lookup returns CDR1 MNHNY and CDR2 SVGAGI (reference sequence). CDR3 protein: CASSSSRYEQYF. CDR3 in DNA: TGTGCCAGCAGTTCTTCCAGATACGAGCAGTACTTC.

The V gene is TRBV6-5, the J gene TRBJ1-2, with D possibly TRBD1 on 5 matching bases. Per germline, CDR1 MNHEY and CDR2 SVGAGI. The CDR3 runs 14 residues. The V and J ends lost 6 bases and 4 bases respectively, with 15 bases between them. The CDR3 nucleotides read TGTGCCAGCAGAGACCGGGGCCAGATCTATGGCTACACCTTC. Amino acids: CASRDRGQIYGYTF.

The chain recombines TRBV2 with TRBJ2-7; D may correspond to TRBD1 or TRBD2 (6 bases each). The V gene's germline CDR1 is SNHLY and CDR2 FYNNEI. With 6 bases removed from V and 5 bases from J, the gap between germline ends came to 14 bases. This CDR3 contains 13 residues. The CDR3, as DNA: TGTGCCAGCAGCCCAAGGGGGGATAACGAGCAGTACTTC. As protein: CASSPRGDNEQYF.

CDR3 nucleotide sequence: TGTGCCAGCAGCCAAGAGTTAGCGTTCACAGATACGCAGTATTTT. Translation: CASSQELAFTDTQYF. The J gene is TRBJ2-3, the V gene TRBV4-2; maybe TRBD2 (5 bases). Germline lookup yields CDR1 LGHNA and CDR2 YNFKEQ. The V and J ends lost 0 bases and 2 bases respectively, with 9 bases between them. The CDR3 contains 15 residues.

The chain is built from TRBV28 and TRBJ2-6; 9 bases map to TRBD1. From germline, CDR1 is MDHEN and CDR2 SYDVKM. Trimming cost V 4 bases and J 0 bases; bases outside gene matches: 4. The CDR3 is 17 amino acids. CDR3: CASSSDRGGSGANVLTF. DNA for the CDR3: TGTGCCAGCAGTTCCGACAGGGGGGGCTCTGGGGCCAACGTCCTGACTTTC. Filled out from reference TRBV28 and TRBJ2-6, the complete variable domain reads DVKVTQSSRYLVKRTGEKVFLECVQDMDHENMFWYRQDPGLGLRLIYFSYDVKMKEKGDIPEGYSVSREKKERFSLILESASTNQTSMYLCASSSDRGGSGANVLTFGAGSRLTVL.